This TCR beta chain was profiled in a study of identical twins. TCRdb fed the 5' RACE reads into MiXCR, producing one record per CDR3 protein. The sample lists roughly 480,000 distinct CDR3 sequences; about 24% were seen once. V lost 5 bases and J 6 bases, leaving 17 bases between the germline ends. Germline loops: CDR1 LGHNA, CDR2 YNFKEQ. The CDR3 has 15 residues. The sample also formed part of further work on T cells expressing NK-cell markers.

This chain connects TRBV4-2 to TRBJ2-1; D uncertain. This receptor was taken from a woman aged 18 to 35 in good health. What was sequenced was CD4+ T cells sorted from blood. The CDR3 nucleotides are TGTGCCAGCAGCGGGATCCAGGTGTGGGTCAATGAGCAGTTCTTC. Translation gives CASSGIQVWVNEQFF.